The text below deals with one T cell receptor (beta chain). Its antigen remains unknown. These data are taken from a study of cytomegalovirus exposure and HLA in healthy donors. Whole-study context: The study's early data release held about 80 million unique TCRs from HLA-typed donors.

General study points: The study put some 150 TCR beta chains on its list as cytomegalovirus-associated. Roughly uniform depth of sequencing across donors was assumed in presence/absence analyses.

PCR primers comprised 60 Vbeta and 13 Jbeta primers. Original handling: Some 9.9 million shared chains were among 80 million or so unique TCR beta chains counted in a later analysis. The table came from immunoSEQ multiplex PCR; TCRdb's copy has only in-frame clones and leaves some out. The D gene and trimming were derived from the DNA, and the V and J assignments and clone size from that table. The sample records over 200,000 clones, about 75% being singletons. The TCR sequence derives from a woman aged 30 to 39 in good health and CMV-seronegative. The sequencing input was PBMCs.

CDR3 residues: CASSSGQDYGYTF. CDR3 nucleotides: TGCGCCAGCAGCTCAGGACAGGACTATGGCTACACCTTC. This rearrangement joins TRBV5-1 to TRBJ1-2, with 7 bases lining up with TRBD1. The V and J ends lost 3 bases and 3 bases, in that order; junction bases with no gene match: 2. Germline values: CDR1 SGHRS, CDR2 YFSETQ. The CDR3 is made up of 13 amino acids. The full variable domain, in which reference TRBV5-1 and TRBJ1-2 provide the parts outside the CDR3, is KAGVTQTPRYLIKTRGQQVTLSCSPISGHRSVSWYQQTPGQGLQFLFEYFSETQRNKGNFPGRFSGRQFSNSRSEMNVSTLELGDSALYLCASSSGQDYGYTFGSGTRLTVV.